Reported below is one T cell receptor (beta chain). What it binds is not known. The entry originates in a study of cytomegalovirus exposure and HLA in healthy donors. The PCR contained 60 Vbeta and 13 Jbeta primers. Repertoires were generated with immunoSEQ multiplex PCR, while TCRdb's copy carries only in-frame clones and drops some. The sample shows 150,000 to 200,000 clones, about 75% of them seen only once. Points from the study as a whole: Beyond CMV serostatus, there was no information to go on about immune exposure.

This CDR3 is built from 9 residues. V lost 8 bases to trimming and J lost 7 bases, with 5 bases between them. Germline CDR1 and CDR2: MDHEN and SYDVKM. This chain links TRBV28 with TRBJ1-2; D unresolved. Sequenced material: PBMCs. The sequence was collected from a young man in good health and CMV-seropositive. CDR3 DNA: TGTGCCAGCGGGAGTGGCTACACCTTC. Translation: CASGSGYTF.